One and the same sample provided the 25 T cell receptor beta chains below, sequenced in a study of T-cell reconstitution after alpha-beta-depleted transplantation in children. Construction of the TCRbeta library involved unique molecular identifiers. TCRdb fed the PCR reads into MiXCR, producing one record per CDR3 protein. The data show a few hundred thousand distinct CDR3 sequences, around two fifths seen once. Material: PBMCs, obtained before TCRalphabeta/CD19-depleted stem cell transplant. The receptors here all came from a girl aged 2 to 10 with aplastic anemia, due to receive a stem cell transplant.

This clonotype turned up a few times. The gene calls are TRBV4-1 and TRBJ1-1, with D uncertain. The CDR3 totals 15 residues. The ends were cut back, 1 base at V and 5 bases at J, with 14 bases in the middle. The germline CDR1 and CDR2 sequences are MGHRA and YSYEKL. CDR3 sequence: CASSQGRAPRTEAFF. Written as DNA, the CDR3 is TGCGCCAGCAGCCAAGGCCGGGCCCCGAGGACTGAAGCTTTCTTT.

In this sample, this clonotype turned up a few times. J is TRBJ1-2 and V is TRBV20-1; maybe TRBD1 (6 bases). V was cut by 3 bases and J by 1 base, with 12 bases left in between. Per the germline V gene, CDR1 is DFQATT and CDR2 is SNEGSKA (reference sequence). The CDR3 has 14 amino acids. DNA for the CDR3: TGCAGTGCTAGTGGGGGCAGGGGTAACTATGGCTACACCTTC. This codes for CSASGGRGNYGYTF.

CDR3 nucleotides: TGCAGTGCGGAGTCTTCCGGGGGGAGCTCCTACAATGAGCAGTTCTTC. Translated, it gives CSAESSGGSSYNEQFF. The chain employs TRBV20-1 and TRBJ2-1, with 7 bases fitting TRBD2. Germline V gene sequence: CDR1 DFQATT, CDR2 SNEGSKA (reference sequence). The ends lost 6 bases at V and 0 bases at J; junction bases unmatched: 11. The CDR3 contains 16 residues.

A single count supports this clonotype. The chain has TRBV5-5 and TRBJ2-5; D gene unclear. Between the trimmed V and J ends, which lost 7 bases and 4 bases, there was a span of 17 bases. Germline CDR1 and CDR2: SGHKS and YYEKEE (reference sequence). The CDR3 length is 14 residues. CDR3: CASFLRSTGETQYF. CDR3 coding DNA: TGTGCCAGCTTTCTGCGGAGTACTGGAGAGACCCAGTACTTC. Full variable domain (missing parts from reference TRBV5-5 and TRBJ2-5): DAGVTQSPTHLIKTRGQQVTLRCSPISGHKSVSWYQQVLGQGPQFIFQYYEKEERGRGNFPDRFSARQFPNYSSELNVNALLLGDSALYLCASFLRSTGETQYFGPGTRLLVL.

In this sample, this clonotype turned up many times. The chain recombines TRBV9 with TRBJ2-7; D is perhaps TRBD2 (7 bases). Trimming stripped 0 bases from V and 1 base from J, with 14 bases between. CDR3 length: 16 amino acids. Germline-derived CDR1 and CDR2 are SGDLS and YYNGEE. The CDR3 region has the DNA TGTGCCAGCAGCGTAGGAGGGGGAGGGGTTTCCTACGAGCAGTACTTC. It is translated as CASSVGGGGVSYEQYF.

V is TRBV3-1 and J is TRBJ2-7; tentative D call: TRBD2 (5 bases). Germline V gene data show CDR1 as LGHDT and CDR2 as YNNKEL (reference sequence). V lost 2 bases to trimming and J lost 9 bases, with 14 bases between them. This CDR3 has 13 residues. This CDR3 is CASSQSLEVRQYF. DNA for the CDR3: TGTGCCAGCAGCCAAAGTTTGGAGGTGAGGCAGTACTTC.

The sample holds a few counts of this clonotype. The V and J genes are TRBV20-1 and TRBJ2-7, with TRBD2 matching 9 bases. J was trimmed by 5 bases and V by 6 bases; bases with no gene match: 14. The CDR3 has 15 residues. Germline V gene data show CDR1 as DFQATT and CDR2 as SNEGSKA (reference sequence). CDR3 residues: CSAKPLAGGPDEQYF. The CDR3 nucleotides read TGCAGTGCCAAACCCCTCGCGGGAGGGCCGGACGAGCAGTACTTC.

The chain uses TRBV9 and TRBJ2-7; D perhaps matches TRBD2 (5 bases). The CDR3 is made up of 14 amino acids. Germline V gene lookup returns CDR1 SGDLS and CDR2 YYNGEE. V gave up 4 bases and J gave up 2 bases, with 13 bases separating them. The CDR3 sequence is CASSPRGLTYEQYF. As DNA, the CDR3 is TGTGCCAGCAGCCCAAGAGGGCTAACCTACGAGCAGTACTTC.

This clonotype was counted ten times or more. The chain combines TRBV27 with TRBJ2-1, with D unclear. The CDR3 extends over 13 amino acids. Germline values: CDR1 MNHEY, CDR2 SMNVEV (reference sequence). Trimming took off 4 bases at V and 6 bases at J, with 10 bases between the two ends. CDR3 region: CASSYRDVNEQFF. The CDR3 DNA reads TGTGCCAGCAGTTACAGAGATGTCAATGAGCAGTTCTTC.

The chain carries TRBV20-1 and TRBJ1-1, with D possibly TRBD1 on 5 matching bases. The CDR3 sequence is 14 residues long. CDR1 is DFQATT and CDR2 is SNEGSKA in the germline V gene (reference sequence). V was shortened by 1 base and J by 4 bases, with 13 bases between the two germline ends. The CDR3 here is CSARGPWGSTEAFF. CDR3 DNA: TGCAGTGCTAGAGGTCCGTGGGGCAGCACTGAAGCTTTCTTT.

The gene calls are TRBV5-1 and TRBJ2-5; D call uncertain. This CDR3 spans 16 amino acids. CDR1 and CDR2 (germline): SGHRS, YFSETQ. With 0 bases removed from V and 0 bases from J, the gap between germline ends came to 12 bases. For the CDR3, the DNA is TGCGCCAGCAGCTTGGGTCAAGAAGGATACCAAGAGACCCAGTACTTC. This translates into CASSLGQEGYQETQYF.

This clonotype occurred a few times. The V call is TRBV7-2, the J call TRBJ2-5; D could derive from TRBD1 or TRBD2 (5 bases each). Per the germline V gene, CDR1 is SGHTA and CDR2 is FQGNSA. Trimming took off 0 bases at V and 1 base at J, with 6 bases between the two ends. The CDR3 covers 14 residues. CDR3 in amino acids: CASSLAGVQETQYF. The CDR3 DNA sequence: TGTGCCAGCAGCTTAGCGGGGGTCCAAGAGACCCAGTACTTC.

This chain connects TRBV10-3 to TRBJ2-1; 9 nucleotides match TRBD2. Per the germline V gene, CDR1 is ENHRY and CDR2 is SYGVKD. This CDR3 has 16 amino acids. Germline trimming cut 1 base from V and 12 bases from J; bases unmatched to any gene: 13. The CDR3 bases are TGTGCCATCAGTGAGTTCTGGCGGGAGGGCCGCGATGGGCAGTTCTTC. Protein product: CAISEFWREGRDGQFF.

The V gene is TRBV29-1, the J gene TRBJ2-3; D perhaps matches TRBD2 (6 bases). V was clipped by 7 bases and J by 3 bases, with 17 bases between them. The CDR3 has 14 residues. Per the germline V gene, CDR1 is SQVTM and CDR2 is ANQGSEA. CDR3 sequence reads: CSAPWREGTDTQYF. Written as DNA, the CDR3 is TGCAGCGCGCCGTGGCGGGAAGGGACAGATACGCAGTATTTT.

Only a few counts were recorded for this clonotype. This chain joins TRBV20-1 and TRBJ2-1; D gene uncertain. The V gene's germline CDR1 is DFQATT and CDR2 SNEGSKA (reference sequence). Trimming took 4 bases from V and 5 from J, leaving 12 bases between them. This CDR3 is built from 13 residues. The DNA for the CDR3 is TGCAGTGCTAATTACCACCGGGACAATGAGCAGTTCTTC. Protein product: CSANYHRDNEQFF.

The sample holds a few counts of this clonotype. The chain carries TRBV5-1 and TRBJ2-7; 8 nucleotides line up with TRBD1. Germline CDR1 and CDR2: SGHRS and YFSETQ. This CDR3 comprises 17 residues. The trim removed 0 bases at V and 0 bases at J, leaving 8 bases unmatched. CDR3 DNA: TGCGCCAGCAGCTTGGCTGCGGGACAGGAGGCCTCCTACGAGCAGTACTTC. Translated: CASSLAAGQEASYEQYF.

The gene calls are TRBV30 and TRBJ2-5, with 8 bases that match TRBD2. V trimming: 5 bases; J trimming: 3 bases; junction bases outside the gene matches: 5. This CDR3 comprises 13 residues. The germline V gene has CDR1 GTSNPN and CDR2 SVGIG (reference sequence). The DNA of the CDR3 is TGTGCCTGGGGGAGGGGACTAGAAGAGACCCAGTACTTC. It yields the protein CAWGRGLEETQYF.

The V call is TRBV7-6, the J call TRBJ2-5; D may be TRBD2 (5 bases). This CDR3 has 11 amino acids. The ends were cut back, 1 base at V and 9 bases at J, with 6 bases in the middle. The germline V gene encodes CDR1 SGHVS and CDR2 FNYEAQ. This CDR3 reads CASSLDGAQYF. The CDR3 nucleotides read TGTGCCAGCAGCTTAGACGGGGCCCAGTACTTC.

This clonotype was observed at least ten times. This chain links TRBV24-1 with TRBJ2-7, with D uncertain. Germline lookup yields CDR1 KGHDR and CDR2 SFDVKD. CDR3 length: 13 amino acids. V gave up 7 bases and J gave up 3 bases, with 12 bases separating them. The CDR3 is CATRKGTGYEQYF. CDR3 DNA: TGTGCCACCAGGAAGGGCACTGGCTACGAGCAGTACTTC.

This clonotype appeared once. Being one base from a much bigger clone, this may be a read error. The chain carries TRBV29-1 and TRBJ1-1; D remains ambiguous. Germline lookup yields CDR1 SQVTM and CDR2 ANQGSEA. The CDR3 covers 14 residues. The ends were cut back, 0 bases at V and 4 bases at J, with 12 bases in the middle. CDR3 sequence reads: CSVEDWRGLTEAFF. In DNA form, the CDR3 reads TGCAGCGTTGAAGACTGGAGAGGTCTCACTGAAGCTTTCTTT.

The J gene is TRBJ2-2, the V gene TRBV5-6, with 9 nucleotides matching TRBD2. V trimming: 3 bases; J trimming: 4 bases; junction bases outside the gene matches: 13. Germline V gene sequence: CDR1 SGHDT, CDR2 YYEEEE. This CDR3 is built from 18 residues. The CDR3 loop is CASSSTLGREGRTGELFF. DNA of the CDR3: TGTGCCAGCAGCTCCACTCTTGGGCGGGAGGGTCGCACCGGGGAGCTGTTTTTT.

The sample holds one count of this clonotype. The chain couples TRBV5-5 to TRBJ1-5; unclear D gene. Germline CDR1 reads SGHKS; CDR2 reads YYEKEE (reference sequence). Trimming stripped 2 bases from V and 2 bases from J, with 14 bases between. The CDR3 runs to 16 residues. DNA of the CDR3: TGTGCCAGCAGCTTCGTGGGTCTCCGGGGCAATCAGCCCCAGCATTTT. Its translation is CASSFVGLRGNQPQHF.

The chain links TRBV20-1 to TRBJ1-2; no clear D gene. Germline V gives CDR1 DFQATT, CDR2 SNEGSKA (reference sequence). Trimming took 7 bases from V and 2 from J, leaving 11 bases between them. This CDR3 contains 12 residues. The CDR3 loop reads CSVGRTNYGYTF. CDR3 DNA: TGCAGTGTCGGGCGAACAAACTATGGCTACACCTTC.

This rearrangement joins TRBV18 to TRBJ2-5, with a possible D match to TRBD2 (5 bases). V gave up 2 bases and J gave up 5 bases, with 12 bases separating them. This CDR3 comprises 14 residues. CDR1 and CDR2 (germline): KGHSH, LQKENI. The CDR3 DNA sequence: TGTGCCAGCTCACCAGTGGACTCCGGGGAGACCCAGTACTTC. It codes for CASSPVDSGETQYF.

At least ten counts were recorded for this clonotype. V and J are TRBV28 and TRBJ2-1; D is uncertain. Trimming pared 6 bases from V and 3 bases from J, leaving 6 bases between. The CDR3 is made up of 12 amino acids. The germline V gene encodes CDR1 MDHEN and CDR2 SYDVKM. The CDR3 DNA reads TGTGCCAGCAGCCTTCTCTACAATGAGCAGTTCTTC. It is translated as CASSLLYNEQFF.